The TCR beta chain under discussion was sequenced for a study of blood T cell repertoires in COVID-19. Study-wide context: Italy, Spain and the United States were the sources of the convalescent and acute COVID-19 samples. From T cells, B-cell-depleted T cells, or PBMCs came the material, which was cDNA or gDNA.

In the study's own analysis: Reference gene primers were amplified, and this amplification served to estimate nucleated cell counts. TCRdb keeps only in-frame clones here, not all; method: immunoSEQ multiplex PCR. V and J calls and clone size are as listed in that table; D and trimming were resolved from the DNA. The repertoire holds 80,000 to 95,000 clones, with approximately 85% as singletons. This CDR3 contains 12 residues. The sequence was obtained from a human donor in a cohort sampled during active COVID-19. The V call is TRBV21-1, the J call TRBJ2-7; no DNA check was done on the table's D call, TRBD2. TRBV21-1 is termed a pseudogene. Sequenced input: peripheral blood. DNA of the CDR3: TGTGCCAGCGGAGGCGGAGTATCCGAGCAGTACTTC. Translated: CASGGGVSEQYF.